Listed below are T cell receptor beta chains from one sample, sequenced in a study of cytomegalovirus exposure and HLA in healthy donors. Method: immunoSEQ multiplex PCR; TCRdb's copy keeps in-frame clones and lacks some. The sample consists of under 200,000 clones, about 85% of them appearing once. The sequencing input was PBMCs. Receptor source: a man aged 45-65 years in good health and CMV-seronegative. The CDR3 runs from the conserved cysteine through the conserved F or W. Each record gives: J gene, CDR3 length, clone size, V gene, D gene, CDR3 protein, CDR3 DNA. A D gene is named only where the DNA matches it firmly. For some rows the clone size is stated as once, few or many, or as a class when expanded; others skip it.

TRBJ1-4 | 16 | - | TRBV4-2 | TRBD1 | CASSQVSRGQGEKLFF | TGTGCCAGCAGCCAGGTTAGCAGGGGGCAGGGTGAAAAACTGTTTTTT
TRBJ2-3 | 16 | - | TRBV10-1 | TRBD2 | CASSAAGTSGAVTQYF | TGCGCCAGCAGTGCCGCCGGGACTAGCGGCGCAGTTACGCAGTATTTT
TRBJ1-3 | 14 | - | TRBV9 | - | CASSAGTYGNTIYF | TGTGCCAGCAGCGCCGGGACATACGGAAACACCATATATTTT
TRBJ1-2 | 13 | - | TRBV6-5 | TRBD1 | CASSLDRVGGYTF | TGTGCCAGCAGCCTCGACAGGGTGGGTGGCTACACCTTC
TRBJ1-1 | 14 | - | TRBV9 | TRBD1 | CASSPGQGSTEAFF | TGTGCCAGCAGCCCCGGACAGGGGAGCACTGAAGCTTTCTTT
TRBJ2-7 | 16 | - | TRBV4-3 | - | CASSQDWGSRRDEQYF | TGCGCCAGCAGCCAAGATTGGGGCAGCCGCCGGGACGAGCAGTACTTC
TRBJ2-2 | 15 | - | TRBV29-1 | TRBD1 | CSVRGQVGYTGELFF | TGCAGCGTGAGGGGACAGGTCGGGTACACCGGGGAGCTGTTTTTT
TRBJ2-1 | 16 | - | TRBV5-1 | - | CASSWGGGGPNNEQFF | TGCGCCAGCAGCTGGGGAGGGGGGGGGCCGAACAATGAGCAGTTCTTC
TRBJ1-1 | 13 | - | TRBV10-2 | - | CASTDRSNTEAFF | TGCGCCAGCACCGACAGGTCGAACACTGAAGCTTTCTTT
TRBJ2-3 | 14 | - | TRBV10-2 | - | CASRALEDTDTQYF | TGCGCCAGCAGAGCCTTGGAGGACACAGATACGCAGTATTTT
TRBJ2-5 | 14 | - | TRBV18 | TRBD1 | CASSPGTGVETQYF | TGTGCCAGCTCACCAGGGACAGGGGTAGAGACCCAGTACTTC
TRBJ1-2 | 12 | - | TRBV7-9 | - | CSSSLGGSGYTF | TGTTCCAGCAGCCTGGGAGGGTCGGGCTACACCTTC
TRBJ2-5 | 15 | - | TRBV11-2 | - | CASSLVGRERETQYF | TGTGCCAGCAGCTTAGTTGGCAGGGAAAGAGAGACCCAGTACTTC
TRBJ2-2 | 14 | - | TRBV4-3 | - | CASSPRSGSGELFF | TGCGCCAGCAGCCCACGGTCTGGGAGTGGGGAGCTGTTTTTT
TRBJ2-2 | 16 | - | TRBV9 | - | CASSPRTGRVTGELFF | TGTGCCAGCAGCCCGAGGACAGGGAGGGTCACCGGGGAGCTGTTTTTT
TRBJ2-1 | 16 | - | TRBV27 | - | CASSHTPGSDYNERFF | TGTGCCAGCAGCCACACTCCGGGTTCTGATTACAATGAGCGGTTCTTC
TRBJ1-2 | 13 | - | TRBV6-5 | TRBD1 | CASSTTGGYGYTF | TGTGCCAGCAGTACGACAGGGGGCTATGGCTACACCTTC
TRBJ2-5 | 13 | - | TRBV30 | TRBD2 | CAWSSLGGETQYF | TGTGCCTGGAGTTCACTGGGGGGGGAGACCCAGTACTTC
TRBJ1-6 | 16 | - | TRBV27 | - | CASSLSHGGRGSPLHF | TGTGCCAGCAGTTTATCGCATGGGGGAAGGGGGTCACCCCTCCACTTT
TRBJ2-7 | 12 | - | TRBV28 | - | CASSLLRYEQYF | TGTGCCAGCAGTTTACTCCGCTACGAGCAGTACTTC
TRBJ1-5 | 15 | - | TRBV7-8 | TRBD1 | CASSASGTANQPQHF | TGTGCCAGCAGCGCTTCCGGGACAGCAAATCAGCCCCAGCATTTT
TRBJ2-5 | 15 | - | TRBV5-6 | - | CASSLKGGGRETQYF | TGTGCCAGCAGCTTGAAGGGGGGGGGCCGCGAGACCCAGTACTTC
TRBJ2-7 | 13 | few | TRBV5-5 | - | CASSLFVSYEQYF | TGTGCCAGCAGCTTGTTCGTTTCCTACGAGCAGTACTTC
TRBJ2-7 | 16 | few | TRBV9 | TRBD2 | CASSVDEGSGGMEQYF | TGTGCCAGCAGCGTAGACGAGGGCTCCGGGGGGATGGAGCAGTACTTC
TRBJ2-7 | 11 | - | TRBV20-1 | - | CSAKRGSEQYF | TGCAGTGCTAAGAGGGGGAGCGAGCAGTACTTC
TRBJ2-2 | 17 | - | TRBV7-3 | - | CASSQKPLGLSAGELFF | TGTGCCAGCAGCCAAAAGCCCCTCGGGTTATCCGCCGGGGAGCTGTTTTTT
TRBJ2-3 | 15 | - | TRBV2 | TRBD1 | CASSPQGKAADTQYF | TGTGCCAGCAGCCCACAGGGGAAGGCCGCAGATACGCAGTATTTT
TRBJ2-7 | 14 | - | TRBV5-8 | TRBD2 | CASSRQRGGYEQYF | TGTGCCAGCAGCAGGCAGCGCGGGGGGTACGAGCAGTACTTC
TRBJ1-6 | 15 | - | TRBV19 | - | CASSPSGFYNSPLHF | TGTGCCAGTAGCCCTTCAGGGTTCTATAATTCACCCCTCCACTTT
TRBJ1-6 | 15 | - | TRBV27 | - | CASRGEGGYNSPLHF | TGTGCCAGCAGGGGGGAGGGGGGGTATAATTCACCCCTCCACTTT
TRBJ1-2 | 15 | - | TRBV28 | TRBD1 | CASRGTGQGNYGYTF | TGTGCCAGCAGGGGGACGGGACAGGGGAACTATGGCTACACCTTC
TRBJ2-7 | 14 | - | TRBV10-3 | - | CAISGSGPRNEQYF | TGTGCCATCAGTGGGTCGGGGCCCCGAAACGAGCAGTACTTC
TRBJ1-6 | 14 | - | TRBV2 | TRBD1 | CASSERTGESPLHF | TGTGCCAGCAGTGAAAGAACAGGGGAGTCACCCCTCCACTTT